The rows below give T cell receptor beta chains drawn from one sample of a study of cytomegalovirus exposure and HLA in healthy donors. TCRdb's copy holds only in-frame clones and misses some; the assay was immunoSEQ multiplex PCR. The profile shows about 300,000 clones, 75% to 90% of them singletons. Sequencing was done on a sample of PBMCs. Source of these receptors: a man in his forties or fifties in good health and CMV-seropositive. The CDR3 runs from the conserved cysteine through the conserved F or W. The order of the fields is CDR3 protein, CDR3 DNA, D gene, V gene, J gene, clone size. D genes are given only for firm matches. For some rows the clone size is stated as once, few or many, or as a class when expanded; others skip it.

CDR3aa: CASSPNRGDGNTIYF; CDR3nt: TGTGCCAGCAGCCCAAACAGGGGAGATGGAAACACCATATATTTT; d_gene: TRBD1; v_gene: TRBV7-9; j_gene: TRBJ1-3; abundance: .
CDR3aa: CASSQGQASGNTIYF; CDR3nt: TGCGCCAGCAGCCAAGGGCAAGCGTCTGGAAACACCATATATTTT; d_gene: .; v_gene: TRBV4-1; j_gene: TRBJ1-3; abundance: few
CDR3aa: CASSVPRTGGVEKLFF; CDR3nt: TGTGCCAGCAGCGTACCCCGGACAGGGGGCGTTGAAAAACTGTTTTTT; d_gene: TRBD1; v_gene: TRBV9; j_gene: TRBJ1-4; abundance: .
CDR3aa: CASGRQGRAAGELFF; CDR3nt: TGTGCCAGCGGCCGACAGGGTCGCGCGGCCGGGGAGCTGTTTTTT; d_gene: TRBD1; v_gene: TRBV6-5; j_gene: TRBJ2-2; abundance: .
CDR3aa: CASSLPGQTYEQYF; CDR3nt: TGTGCCAGCAGTTTACCCGGACAGACCTACGAGCAGTACTTC; d_gene: .; v_gene: TRBV28; j_gene: TRBJ2-7; abundance: .
CDR3aa: CASLGLAGGRQETQYF; CDR3nt: TGCGCCAGCCTAGGACTAGCGGGAGGGAGACAAGAGACCCAGTACTTC; d_gene: TRBD2; v_gene: TRBV5-1; j_gene: TRBJ2-5; abundance: once
CDR3aa: CASSFHRTGLETQYF; CDR3nt: TGCGCCAGCAGCTTCCACAGGACAGGGTTAGAGACCCAGTACTTC; d_gene: TRBD1; v_gene: TRBV5-1; j_gene: TRBJ2-5; abundance: .
CDR3aa: CASSPHGTSGYNEQFF; CDR3nt: TGTGCCAGCAGCCCCCACGGGACTAGCGGCTACAATGAGCAGTTCTTC; d_gene: TRBD2; v_gene: TRBV7-9; j_gene: TRBJ2-1; abundance: .
CDR3aa: CASSVSDRENYGYTF; CDR3nt: TGTGCCAGCAGTGTAAGTGACAGGGAGAACTATGGCTACACCTTC; d_gene: TRBD1; v_gene: TRBV2; j_gene: TRBJ1-2; abundance: once
CDR3aa: CASSYSSSGSGNEQFF; CDR3nt: TGTGCCAGCAGTTACTCGAGTAGCGGGAGTGGCAATGAGCAGTTCTTC; d_gene: TRBD2; v_gene: TRBV6-5; j_gene: TRBJ2-1; abundance: .
CDR3aa: CASSSMYEQYF; CDR3nt: TGTGCCAGCAGTTCCATGTACGAGCAGTACTTC; d_gene: .; v_gene: TRBV6-6; j_gene: TRBJ2-7; abundance: .
CDR3aa: CASSPQGTRETQYF; CDR3nt: TGTGCCAGCTCACCGCAAGGGACTAGAGAGACCCAGTACTTC; d_gene: TRBD2; v_gene: TRBV18; j_gene: TRBJ2-5; abundance: .
CDR3aa: CASVREGYSEKLFF; CDR3nt: TGTGCCAGCGTCAGGGAAGGCTACAGTGAAAAACTGTTTTTT; d_gene: .; v_gene: TRBV28; j_gene: TRBJ1-4; abundance: .
CDR3aa: CATNRGGGSYEQYF; CDR3nt: TGTGCCACCAACCGCGGGGGGGGATCGTACGAGCAGTACTTC; d_gene: TRBD2; v_gene: TRBV6-5; j_gene: TRBJ2-7; abundance: few
CDR3aa: CAWAPRVGEKLFF; CDR3nt: TGTGCCTGGGCTCCCAGGGTCGGCGAAAAACTGTTTTTT; d_gene: .; v_gene: TRBV30; j_gene: TRBJ1-4; abundance: .
CDR3aa: CASSLAGGPIYEQYF; CDR3nt: TGTGCCAGCAGCCTAGCGGGAGGGCCAATCTACGAGCAGTACTTC; d_gene: TRBD2; v_gene: TRBV14; j_gene: TRBJ2-7; abundance: .
CDR3aa: CASSLRSLAGVETQYF; CDR3nt: TGTGCCAGCAGCTTACGGAGTTTAGCGGGAGTAGAGACCCAGTACTTC; d_gene: TRBD2; v_gene: TRBV7-9; j_gene: TRBJ2-5; abundance: once
CDR3aa: CASSRDTGELFF; CDR3nt: TGTGCCAGCAGCCGGGACACCGGGGAGCTGTTTTTT; d_gene: .; v_gene: TRBV7-3; j_gene: TRBJ2-2; abundance: .
CDR3aa: CASSLNGGSNEKLFF; CDR3nt: TGCGCCAGCAGCTTGAACGGGGGGTCTAATGAAAAACTGTTTTTT; d_gene: .; v_gene: TRBV5-1; j_gene: TRBJ1-4; abundance: .
CDR3aa: CASSWTSGFSYEQYF; CDR3nt: TGTGCCAGCAGCTGGACTAGCGGTTTCTCCTACGAGCAGTACTTC; d_gene: TRBD2; v_gene: TRBV7-6; j_gene: TRBJ2-7; abundance: .
CDR3aa: CASSPGPDYEQYF; CDR3nt: TGTGCCAGCTCACCGGGGCCTGACTACGAGCAGTACTTC; d_gene: .; v_gene: TRBV18; j_gene: TRBJ2-7; abundance: .
CDR3aa: CASSVPAGIGEQYF; CDR3nt: TGTGCCAGCAGCGTCCCCGCCGGGATTGGCGAGCAGTACTTC; d_gene: .; v_gene: TRBV5-4; j_gene: TRBJ2-7; abundance: .
CDR3aa: CASSLGDRSNEKLFF; CDR3nt: TGCGCCAGCAGCTTGGGGGACAGGTCTAATGAAAAACTGTTTTTT; d_gene: TRBD1; v_gene: TRBV5-1; j_gene: TRBJ1-4; abundance: .
CDR3aa: CASSPQTTGNTIYF; CDR3nt: TGTGCCAGCTCCCCGCAGACAACAGGAAACACCATATATTTT; d_gene: .; v_gene: TRBV18; j_gene: TRBJ1-3; abundance: .
CDR3aa: CASSADRGGYEQYF; CDR3nt: TGTGCCAGCAGCGCGGACAGGGGGGGCTACGAGCAGTACTTC; d_gene: TRBD1; v_gene: TRBV9; j_gene: TRBJ2-7; abundance: .
CDR3aa: CATSRDRRGGYTF; CDR3nt: TGTGCCACCAGCAGAGATCGTCGAGGGGGCTACACCTTC; d_gene: .; v_gene: TRBV15; j_gene: TRBJ1-2; abundance: .
CDR3aa: CASRTDRAEAFF; CDR3nt: TGTGCCAGCAGGACGGACAGGGCAGAAGCTTTCTTT; d_gene: TRBD1; v_gene: TRBV2; j_gene: TRBJ1-1; abundance: .
CDR3aa: CASSPGLRLEKLFF; CDR3nt: TGTGCCAGCTCACCTGGACTCCGACTTGAAAAACTGTTTTTT; d_gene: .; v_gene: TRBV18; j_gene: TRBJ1-4; abundance: .
CDR3aa: CASSLPGVVDTEAFF; CDR3nt: TGTGCCAGCAGCCTACCAGGGGTTGTGGACACTGAAGCTTTCTTT; d_gene: .; v_gene: TRBV5-4; j_gene: TRBJ1-1; abundance: .
CDR3aa: CASSRREITDTQYF; CDR3nt: TGTGCCAGCAGCCGGCGGGAGATAACAGATACGCAGTATTTT; d_gene: TRBD2; v_gene: TRBV9; j_gene: TRBJ2-3; abundance: .
CDR3aa: CASSVDRGLGTEAFF; CDR3nt: TGTGCCAGTAGTGTCGACAGGGGGCTTGGTACTGAAGCTTTCTTT; d_gene: TRBD1; v_gene: TRBV19; j_gene: TRBJ1-1; abundance: few
CDR3aa: CASRDREGGYTF; CDR3nt: TGCGCCAGCAGAGACAGGGAAGGGGGCTACACCTTC; d_gene: TRBD1; v_gene: TRBV10-2; j_gene: TRBJ1-2; abundance: once
CDR3aa: CASSQRDTNTGELFF; CDR3nt: TGCGCCAGCAGCCAACGGGACACGAACACCGGGGAGCTGTTTTTT; d_gene: .; v_gene: TRBV4-1; j_gene: TRBJ2-2; abundance: .
CDR3aa: CASHPGRDLAKNIQYF; CDR3nt: TGTGCCAGCCACCCGGGGAGAGACCTAGCCAAAAACATTCAGTACTTC; d_gene: .; v_gene: TRBV27; j_gene: TRBJ2-4; abundance: .
CDR3aa: CASSGRRTSGNYNEQFF; CDR3nt: TGTGCCAGCAGCGGTCGGAGGACTAGCGGGAACTACAATGAGCAGTTCTTC; d_gene: TRBD2; v_gene: TRBV9; j_gene: TRBJ2-1; abundance: once